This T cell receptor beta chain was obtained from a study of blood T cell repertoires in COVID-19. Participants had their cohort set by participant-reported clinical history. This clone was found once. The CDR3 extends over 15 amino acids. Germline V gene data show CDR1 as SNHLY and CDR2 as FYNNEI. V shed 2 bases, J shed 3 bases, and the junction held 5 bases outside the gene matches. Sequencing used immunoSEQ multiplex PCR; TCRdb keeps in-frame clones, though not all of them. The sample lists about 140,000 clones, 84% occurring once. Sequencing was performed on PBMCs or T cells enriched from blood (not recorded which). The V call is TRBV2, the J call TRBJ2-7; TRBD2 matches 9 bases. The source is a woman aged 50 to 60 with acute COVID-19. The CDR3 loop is CASSERRSGSYEQYF. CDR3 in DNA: TGTGCCAGCAGTGAACGTCGTAGCGGGAGCTACGAGCAGTACTTC.